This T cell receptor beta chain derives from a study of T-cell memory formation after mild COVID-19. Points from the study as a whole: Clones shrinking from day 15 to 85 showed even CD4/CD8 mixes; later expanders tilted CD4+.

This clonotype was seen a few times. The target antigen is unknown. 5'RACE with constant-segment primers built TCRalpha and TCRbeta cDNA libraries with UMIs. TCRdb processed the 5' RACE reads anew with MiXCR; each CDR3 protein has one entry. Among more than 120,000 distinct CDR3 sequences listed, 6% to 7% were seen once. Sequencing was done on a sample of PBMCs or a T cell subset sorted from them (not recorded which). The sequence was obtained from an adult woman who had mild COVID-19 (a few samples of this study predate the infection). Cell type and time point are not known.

The CDR3: CASSRDRGKGISGNTIYF. In DNA, the CDR3 is TGTGCCAGCAGTAGGGACCGGGGGAAGGGTATCTCTGGAAACACCATATATTTT. The genes are TRBV12-3 or TRBV12-4 and TRBJ1-3; D is perhaps TRBD1 (5 bases). This CDR3 has 18 residues. V was shortened by 5 bases and J by 0 bases, with 20 bases between the two germline ends.